The 21 T cell receptor beta chains presented below share a single source sample, sequenced in a study of T-cell reconstitution after alpha-beta-depleted transplantation in children. Unique molecular identifiers were incorporated during preparation of the TCRbeta library. TCRdb re-derived calls from the PCR reads in MiXCR, one entry per CDR3 protein. The top ten hold around 4.1% of the sample, which has about 200,000 distinct CDR3 sequences, 5% to 7.5% seen once. Sequencing was performed on PBMCs, taken before TCRalphabeta/CD19-depleted stem cell transplant. The receptors shown here come from a girl under two years old with combined immunodeficiency, due to receive a stem cell transplant.

CDR3 bases: TGTGCCAGCAGCTTAGGAGGGGGGGGGCTCGAGACCCAGTACTTC. Amino acid sequence: CASSLGGGGLETQYF. The chain uses TRBV7-2 and TRBJ2-5, with D possibly being TRBD2 (7 bases). Germline assignment: CDR1 SGHTA and CDR2 FQGNSA. Trimming removed 1 base from V and 5 bases from J, with 14 bases in between. This CDR3 has 15 residues.

This clonotype appeared many times. J is TRBJ2-2 and V is TRBV10-3, with 10 positions matching TRBD2. Germline V gives CDR1 ENHRY, CDR2 SYGVKD. V was clipped by 1 base and J by 1 base; unmatched bases: 12. The CDR3 totals 20 residues. The CDR3 DNA is TGTGCCATCAGTGAGTGGCTAGCGGGGGCCCTTTCAGTGAACACCGGGGAGCTGTTTTTT. This codes for CAISEWLAGALSVNTGELFF.

This clonotype was found many times. The chain employs TRBV29-1 and TRBJ2-7; TRBD1 or TRBD2 may be the D gene (5 bases each). Germline V lookup: CDR1 SQVTM, CDR2 ANQGSEA. The CDR3 runs 13 residues. With 6 bases removed from V and 2 bases from J, the gap between germline ends came to 14 bases. The DNA of the CDR3 is TGCAGCGTGGGGGTTGGGTCTGCCTACGAGCAGTACTTC. This encodes CSVGVGSAYEQYF.

This clonotype was detected many times. The V gene is TRBV24-1, the J gene TRBJ2-5; no reliable D call. CDR1 and CDR2 from the germline V gene are KGHDR and SFDVKD. The V gene lost 5 bases and the J gene lost 5 bases, with 5 bases spanning the gap. This CDR3 spans 11 amino acids. This CDR3 reads CATSARETQYF. The CDR3 DNA reads as TGTGCCACCAGTGCGAGGGAGACCCAGTACTTC.

The gene calls are TRBV20-1 and TRBJ2-7; possible D gene TRBD1, 5 bases. The CDR3 is 13 residues long. With 5 bases removed from V and 2 bases from J, the gap between germline ends came to 13 bases. Germline CDR1 DFQATT, CDR2 SNEGSKA (reference sequence). The CDR3 DNA reads TGCAGTGCTTCCGAGACAGTGCCCTACGAGCAGTACTTC. This translates into CSASETVPYEQYF.

This clonotype was seen repeatedly, ten times or more. The gene calls are TRBV12-3 or TRBV12-4 and TRBJ1-6; D not certain. V was cut by 3 bases and J by 7 bases, with 13 bases left in between. The CDR3 runs 15 residues. The CDR3 region has the DNA TGTGCCAGCAGTTTGGGTCCCGGAGGCAATTCACCCCTCCACTTT. Protein: CASSLGPGGNSPLHF.

This clonotype was counted only a few times. The chain links TRBV7-9 to TRBJ2-1, with 8 bases fitting TRBD1. The CDR3 has 14 residues. Germline V lookup: CDR1 SEHNR, CDR2 FQNEAQ (reference sequence). The V gene end was trimmed by 5 bases and the J gene end by 8 bases; junction bases not matched to a gene: 8. CDR3 in DNA: TGTGCCAGCAGCCACGGACAGGGTTGGGATGAGCAGTTCTTC. Its protein is CASSHGQGWDEQFF.

The table lists this clonotype with many counts. The chain recombines TRBV20-1 with TRBJ2-4; no clear D. The CDR3 extends over 15 amino acids. Germline CDR1 and CDR2: DFQATT and SNEGSKA (reference sequence). V lost 3 bases and J 0 bases, leaving 12 bases between the germline ends. The chain's CDR3 is CSASLRALAKNIQYF. The CDR3 DNA is TGCAGTGCTAGTCTCCGGGCATTAGCCAAAAACATTCAGTACTTC.

This clonotype was observed a handful of times. The V gene is TRBV20-1, the J gene TRBJ2-1; 8 bases match TRBD2. This CDR3 comprises 15 residues. Germline CDR1 reads DFQATT; CDR2 reads SNEGSKA (reference sequence). Losses at the gene ends were 6 bases for V and 10 bases for J; bases not matched to a gene: 17. The CDR3 region has the DNA TGCAGTGCCGGAGGGTGGGCGGGGGGCCTGGGGGAGCAGTTCTTC. Protein product: CSAGGWAGGLGEQFF.

This clonotype was picked up many times. The J gene is TRBJ1-6, the V gene TRBV9; weak D call: TRBD1 (5 bases). Trimming took 4 bases from V and 8 from J, leaving 13 bases between them. Germline V gene data show CDR1 as SGDLS and CDR2 as YYNGEE. This CDR3 has 14 residues. This CDR3 is CASSFRDGDSPLHF. In DNA form, the CDR3 reads TGTGCCAGCAGCTTCCGGGACGGCGATTCACCCCTCCACTTT.

This clonotype was counted ten times or more. The genes are TRBV24-1 and TRBJ2-3; 7 bases map to TRBD1. The CDR3 length is 16 residues. Germline V gene sequence: CDR1 KGHDR, CDR2 SFDVKD. V shed 4 bases and J 1 base; nucleotides not matched to a gene: 7. The CDR3 is CATSDSDRAGTDTQYF. The CDR3, as DNA: TGTGCCACCAGTGACAGCGACAGGGCAGGCACAGATACGCAGTATTTT.

This clonotype showed up many times. The V gene is TRBV5-8, the J gene TRBJ2-7, with D uncertain. The CDR3 contains 10 residues. Trimming took 3 bases from V and 7 from J, leaving 5 bases between them. From germline, CDR1 is SGHTS and CDR2 YDEGEE. The CDR3 protein is CASSWREQYF. In DNA, the CDR3 is TGTGCCAGCAGCTGGAGAGAGCAGTACTTC.

This clonotype came up many times. This chain uses TRBV5-1 with TRBJ1-2; no clear D. There are 14 residues in the CDR3. The V gene's germline CDR1 is SGHRS and CDR2 YFSETQ. Trimming removed 0 bases at V and 7 bases at J, with 13 bases between. Here the CDR3 reads CASSLAGMAVGYTF. In nucleotides, the CDR3 is TGCGCCAGCAGCTTGGCGGGTATGGCAGTTGGCTACACCTTC.

This clonotype was counted at least ten times. The chain employs TRBV29-1 and TRBJ1-1; D possibly corresponds to TRBD1 (6 bases). The V end was cut by 6 bases, the J end by 7 bases, with 18 bases between. This CDR3 is built from 13 residues. Germline V gene lookup returns CDR1 SQVTM and CDR2 ANQGSEA. CDR3 residues: CSVFGGRGVEAFF. CDR3 DNA sequence: TGCAGCGTATTTGGAGGGAGGGGGGTTGAAGCTTTCTTT.

At least ten counts were recorded for this clonotype. The chain is built from TRBV7-2 and TRBJ2-1; 13 bases are a match to TRBD2. With V trimmed by 5 bases and J by 6 bases, 4 bases remained unmatched. The CDR3 length is 15 residues. Germline-derived CDR1 and CDR2 are SGHTA and FQGNSA. The CDR3 sequence is CASSRTSGRGNEQFF. CDR3 bases: TGTGCCAGCAGCCGGACTAGCGGGAGAGGCAATGAGCAGTTCTTC.

This clonotype was seen at least ten times. The chain couples TRBV7-2 to TRBJ1-2; a weak D match, TRBD1 (5 bases). The CDR3 contains 14 residues. Germline lookup yields CDR1 SGHTA and CDR2 FQGNSA. Trimming shortened V by 5 bases and J by 6 bases, and 16 bases separated the two germline ends. The CDR3 DNA reads as TGTGCCAGCAGCCCACCTATGGGGGAGGATGGCTACACCTTC. Residues: CASSPPMGEDGYTF.

The sample holds a few counts of this clonotype. The rearrangement uses TRBV28 and TRBJ2-1, with 8 positions matching TRBD1. Germline-derived CDR1 and CDR2 are MDHEN and SYDVKM. Trimming took 2 bases from V and 5 from J; bases not matched to a gene: 2. CDR3 length equals 14 residues. The CDR3 bases are TGTGCCAGCAGTTTACAGGGGGCGGACAATGAGCAGTTCTTC. Protein sequence: CASSLQGADNEQFF.

The table lists this clonotype with a few counts. The chain couples TRBV7-9 to TRBJ1-2; tentative D call: TRBD1 (6 bases). CDR1 and CDR2 from the germline V gene are SEHNR and FQNEAQ (reference sequence). The ends were cut back, 6 bases at V and 2 bases at J, with 19 bases in the middle. The CDR3 loop spans 16 amino acids. The CDR3 is CASSHGPGARNYGYTF. The CDR3 DNA reads TGTGCCAGCAGTCACGGGCCGGGGGCGCGAAACTATGGCTACACCTTC.

This clonotype was detected many times. The rearrangement joins TRBV12-3 or TRBV12-4 to TRBJ2-3, with a weak D call TRBD2 (6 bases). V shed 3 bases and J shed 3 bases, with 16 bases lying between them. The CDR3 is 16 residues long. CDR3 in amino acids: CASSFQTGVITDTQYF. The DNA for the CDR3 is TGTGCCAGCAGTTTTCAAACGGGAGTAATTACAGATACGCAGTATTTT.

The DNA for the CDR3 is TGTGCCACCAGCAGAGACGGACAAGGACGTGGCAATGAGCAGTTCTTC. Its translation is CATSRDGQGRGNEQFF. The gene calls are TRBV15 and TRBJ2-1; TRBD1 might be the D (5 bases). The CDR3 has 16 amino acids. Trimming removed 0 bases from V and 6 bases from J, with 15 bases in between. Germline V gives CDR1 LNHNV, CDR2 YYDKDF (reference sequence).

Many counts were recorded for this clonotype. The chain uses TRBV2 and TRBJ2-3; 9 bases align to TRBD2. Germline CDR1 SNHLY, CDR2 FYNNEI. CDR3 size: 14 residues. Trimming cost V 7 bases and J 4 bases; bases outside gene matches: 6. Here the CDR3 reads CASIPGLASDTQYF. As DNA, the CDR3 is TGTGCCAGCATCCCGGGACTAGCCTCAGATACGCAGTATTTT.